The 9 T cell receptor beta chains below were found in one sample sequenced in a study of T-cell memory formation after mild COVID-19. MiXCR was run by TCRdb on the 5' RACE reads, yielding one entry per CDR3 protein. The sample holds around 340,000 distinct CDR3 sequences; roughly 21% are singletons and the top ten take roughly an eighth. The sequenced sample consisted of PBMCs or a T cell subset sorted from them (not recorded which). All receptors derive from an adult woman who had mild COVID-19 (a few samples of this study predate the infection). Cell type and time point are not known.

This clonotype was counted between two and nine times. The chain uses TRBV5-1 and TRBJ2-2, with D maybe TRBD2 (5 bases). With 0 bases removed from V and 3 bases from J, the gap between germline ends came to 12 bases. The CDR3 totals 16 residues. CDR1 SGHRS and CDR2 YFSETQ come from the germline V gene. The CDR3 sequence is CASSLDARVHTGELFF. CDR3 nucleotide sequence: TGCGCCAGCAGCTTGGATGCGAGGGTGCACACCGGGGAGCTGTTTTTT.

V and J are TRBV6-5 and TRBJ1-6; possibly TRBD1 for D (5 bases). The CDR3 has 14 residues. Germline loops: CDR1 MNHEY, CDR2 SVGAGI. The V and J ends lost 4 bases and 8 bases respectively, with 12 bases between them. In DNA form, the CDR3 reads TGTGCCAGCAGTTTATGGGGGAGGGATTCACCCCTCCACTTT. Its translation is CASSLWGRDSPLHF.

V is TRBV7-9 and J is TRBJ1-1; possibly TRBD1 for D (5 bases). CDR3 length equals 18 residues. V lost 3 bases to trimming and J lost 1 base, with 21 bases between them. CDR1 and CDR2 (germline): SEHNR, FQNEAQ (reference sequence). This chain's CDR3 is CASSLGPSGRARNTEAFF. DNA of the CDR3: TGTGCCAGCAGCTTGGGACCCTCGGGGAGGGCGCGGAACACTGAAGCTTTCTTT.

The chain recombines TRBV4-1 with TRBJ1-2; D is unresolved. The ends were cut back, 0 bases at V and 5 bases at J, with 10 bases in the middle. The CDR3 loop spans 14 amino acids. Germline V gives CDR1 MGHRA, CDR2 YSYEKL. Here the CDR3 reads CASSQEISGYGYTF. CDR3 bases: TGCGCCAGCAGCCAAGAGATCTCGGGGTATGGCTACACCTTC.

V is TRBV7-3 and J is TRBJ2-3; tentative D call: TRBD1 (6 bases). The CDR3 length is 15 residues. V lost 1 base to trimming and J lost 2 bases, with 10 bases between them. The V gene's germline CDR1 is SGHTA and CDR2 FQGTGA. The CDR3 bases are TGTGCCAGCAGCTTAAGTAGGGACACCACAGATACGCAGTATTTT. Translating it yields CASSLSRDTTDTQYF.

This clonotype was seen a few times. This rearrangement joins TRBV6-5 to TRBJ2-1; 9 positions agree with TRBD1. V shed 5 bases and J 7 bases; nucleotides not matched to a gene: 9. Germline loops: CDR1 MNHEY, CDR2 SVGAGI. CDR3 size: 15 residues. The CDR3 DNA sequence: TGTGCCAGCAGTACGCAGACAGGGGGTGAGAATGAGCAGTTCTTC. It specifies CASSTQTGGENEQFF.

The chain recombines TRBV18 with TRBJ1-2; 7 nucleotides agree with TRBD1. The CDR3 totals 14 residues. V lost 3 bases and J lost 4; bases outside the gene matches: 5. The V gene's germline CDR1 is KGHSH and CDR2 LQKENI. The CDR3, as DNA: TGTGCCAGCTCACCCACAGGGGCCGTCTATGGCTACACCTTC. As protein: CASSPTGAVYGYTF.

The rearrangement uses TRBV14 and TRBJ1-1, with a tentative D call TRBD1 (6 bases). This CDR3 contains 15 residues. The germline V gene encodes CDR1 SGHDN and CDR2 FVKESK. Trimming took 4 bases from V and 4 from J, leaving 16 bases between them. CDR3 protein: CASSLYRVRSTEAFF. The CDR3 bases are TGTGCCAGCAGCCTGTACAGGGTTAGGAGCACTGAAGCTTTCTTT.

V and J are TRBV5-1 and TRBJ2-7; 7 bases align to TRBD1. The germline V gene encodes CDR1 SGHRS and CDR2 YFSETQ. Unmatched junction bases numbered 4, after V lost 0 bases and J lost 1 base. This CDR3 is built from 15 residues. The CDR3 spells CASSLGGGRSYEQYF. Written as DNA, the CDR3 is TGCGCCAGCAGCTTGGGAGGGGGCAGGTCCTACGAGCAGTACTTC.